The 29 T cell receptor beta chains presented below share a single source sample, sequenced in a study of cytomegalovirus exposure and HLA in healthy donors. PCR employed 60 Vbeta and 13 Jbeta primers. Assay used: immunoSEQ multiplex PCR; TCRdb lists only in-frame clones, some missing. The sample contains 100,000 to 150,000 clones, 82% of which appear only once. Sequenced input: PBMCs. All receptors come from a boy younger than 18 in good health and CMV-seronegative.

This chain joins TRBV4-1 and TRBJ2-7; the D is unclear. CDR1 and CDR2 from the germline V gene are MGHRA and YSYEKL. Trimming stripped 0 bases from V and 2 bases from J, with 11 bases between. This CDR3 region has 15 residues. In DNA form, the CDR3 reads TGCGCCAGCAGCCAAGATCGAGGCCTTACCTACGAGCAGTACTTC. Encoded protein: CASSQDRGLTYEQYF.

The chain combines TRBV30 with TRBJ2-3; 7 nucleotides line up with TRBD2. The germline CDR1 and CDR2 sequences are GTSNPN and SVGIG (reference sequence). The CDR3 loop spans 15 amino acids. V was pared by 0 bases and J by 2 bases, with 5 bases of the junction left unmatched. CDR3 coding DNA: TGTGCCTGGAGTGTCACTAGCGCGATCACAGATACGCAGTATTTT. This codes for CAWSVTSAITDTQYF.

The gene calls are TRBV10-3 and TRBJ1-5; D gene ambiguous. Trimming left V 0 bases short and J 10 bases short, with 7 bases between. The CDR3 sequence is 12 residues long. Germline V gives CDR1 ENHRY, CDR2 SYGVKD. The CDR3 DNA reads TGTGCCATCAGTGAGTCGGCAGGACCCCAGCATTTT. As protein: CAISESAGPQHF.

CDR3 loop: CASSISAGGLGAGEQYF. CDR3 in DNA: TGTGCCAGTAGTATATCGGCGGGAGGCCTCGGTGCAGGCGAGCAGTACTTC. This rearrangement joins TRBV19 to TRBJ2-7; 8 bases align to TRBD2. J was trimmed by 6 bases and V by 2 bases; bases with no gene match: 15. This CDR3 region has 17 residues. Germline CDR1 reads LNHDA; CDR2 reads SQIVND (reference sequence).

V usage is TRBV6-1 and J usage is TRBJ1-4; 9 bases fit TRBD1. V shed 6 bases and J 8 bases; nucleotides not matched to a gene: 7. The CDR3 is 14 residues long. The germline V gene has CDR1 MNHNS and CDR2 SASEGT. CDR3 residues: CASSGDREGEKLFF. DNA of the CDR3: TGTGCCAGCAGCGGGGACAGGGAAGGAGAAAAACTGTTTTTT.

This sequence joins TRBV5-6 and TRBJ1-3; D is ambiguous. Trimming took off 0 bases at V and 2 bases at J, with 9 bases between the two ends. The CDR3 sequence is 15 residues long. The V gene's germline CDR1 is SGHDT and CDR2 YYEEEE. The chain's CDR3 is CASSLAGVPGNTIYF. For the CDR3, the DNA is TGTGCCAGCAGCTTGGCCGGGGTCCCTGGAAACACCATATATTTT.

The CDR3 sequence: CATAILRSNQPQHF. The CDR3 coding sequence is TGTGCCACCGCGATCTTAAGAAGCAATCAGCCCCAGCATTTT. The V gene is TRBV15, the J gene TRBJ1-5; D is undetermined. CDR1 is LNHNV, CDR2 YYDKDF, per germline (reference sequence). The CDR3 is 14 residues long. V lost 8 bases and J lost 1, with 12 bases in between.

J is TRBJ2-1 and V is TRBV2; 8 bases are shared with TRBD1. Unmatched junction bases numbered 8, after V lost 10 bases and J lost 6 bases. CDR1 and CDR2 (germline): SNHLY, FYNNEI. The CDR3 is made up of 13 amino acids. The CDR3 coding sequence is TGTGCCACCAATGGACAGGGAGGCAATGAGCAGTTCTTC. As protein: CATNGQGGNEQFF.

The V gene is TRBV5-5, the J gene TRBJ2-7; D remains unclear. The CDR3 is 12 residues long. Per germline, CDR1 SGHKS and CDR2 YYEKEE (reference sequence). V gave up 3 bases and J gave up 9 bases, with 13 bases separating them. As DNA, the CDR3 is TGTGCCAGCAGCTCGGTGAGAGAGTCGCAGTACTTC. It specifies CASSSVRESQYF. The full variable domain, with the rest looked up from reference TRBV5-5 and TRBJ2-7, is DAGVTQSPTHLIKTRGQQVTLRCSPISGHKSVSWYQQVLGQGPQFIFQYYEKEERGRGNFPDRFSARQFPNYSSELNVNALLLGDSALYLCASSSVRESQYFGPGTRLTVT.

This chain uses TRBV25-1 with TRBJ2-5; 7 bases align to TRBD1. This CDR3 is built from 15 residues. Germline values: CDR1 MGHDK, CDR2 SYGVNS. Unmatched junction bases numbered 7, after V lost 4 bases and J lost 2 bases. CDR3 protein: CASSAQPGQQETQYF. The CDR3 DNA is TGTGCCAGCAGTGCTCAACCGGGACAGCAAGAGACCCAGTACTTC.

V usage is TRBV5-1 and J usage is TRBJ2-7; 11 bases line up with TRBD2. CDR3 length: 14 amino acids. Germline-derived CDR1 and CDR2 are SGHRS and YFSETQ. V lost 4 bases to trimming and J lost 6 bases; unmatched junction nucleotides: 6. CDR3 sequence reads: CASSEGSGRGEQYF. CDR3 bases: TGCGCCAGCAGCGAAGGTAGCGGGAGGGGCGAGCAGTACTTC.

The rearrangement joins TRBV27 to TRBJ2-5; 9 positions match TRBD2. The CDR3 consists of 15 residues. V trimming: 8 bases; J trimming: 5 bases; junction bases outside the gene matches: 12. Looked up from germline, CDR1 is MNHEY and CDR2 is SMNVEV (reference sequence). The CDR3 region is CASGVLTSGVETQYF. The CDR3 DNA reads TGTGCCAGCGGAGTCTTGACTAGCGGAGTCGAGACCCAGTACTTC.

This chain connects TRBV4-2 to TRBJ2-7, with D maybe TRBD1 (6 bases). Trimming took 1 base from V and 0 from J, leaving 10 bases between them. The CDR3 sequence is 15 residues long. Germline CDR1 and CDR2: LGHNA and YNFKEQ. CDR3 DNA: TGTGCCAGCAGCCAAGCCAGGGGTACCTCCTACGAGCAGTACTTC. It is translated as CASSQARGTSYEQYF.

In DNA form, the CDR3 reads TGCGCCAGCAGCTTCCGACAGGGCCCCTACGAGCAGTACTTC. It is translated as CASSFRQGPYEQYF. The chain couples TRBV5-1 to TRBJ2-7; 7 positions agree with TRBD1. J gave up 2 bases and V 2 bases, and 4 bases lay outside the gene matches. Germline V gene lookup returns CDR1 SGHRS and CDR2 YFSETQ. The CDR3 spans 14 residues.

The chain has TRBV7-2 and TRBJ1-5, with 11 nucleotides matching TRBD1. This CDR3 is 15 amino acids long. J was trimmed by 9 bases and V by 4 bases; bases with no gene match: 8. Germline V gene lookup returns CDR1 SGHTA and CDR2 FQGNSA. The CDR3 spells CASSSRGTGGRPQHF. CDR3 sequence (DNA): TGTGCCAGCAGCTCCAGGGGGACAGGGGGTCGGCCCCAGCATTTT.

CDR3 DNA: TGTGCCAGCAGTGATATAGAGAACACTGAAGCTTTCTTT. Its translation: CASSDIENTEAFF. The gene calls are TRBV2 and TRBJ1-1, with unresolved D. Trimming stripped 3 bases from V and 1 base from J, with 6 bases between. The CDR3 runs 13 residues. The germline V gene has CDR1 SNHLY and CDR2 FYNNEI.

The CDR3 spells CASSPTTSYEQYF. DNA for the CDR3: TGTGCCAGCAGCCCCACTACCTCCTACGAGCAGTACTTC. The chain links TRBV11-3 to TRBJ2-7, with D uncertain. This CDR3 is 13 amino acids long. With 5 bases removed from V and 0 bases from J, the gap between germline ends came to 8 bases. The V gene's germline CDR1 is SGHNT and CDR2 YENEEA.

The rearrangement links TRBV6-1 to TRBJ2-7, with D possibly being TRBD1 (6 bases). Germline CDR1 is MNHNS and CDR2 is SASEGT. With 6 bases removed from V and 4 bases from J, the gap between germline ends came to 16 bases. CDR3 length: 14 amino acids. In nucleotides, the CDR3 is TGTGCCAGCAGGGCCGAAGGGGGAAGATACGAGCAGTACTTC. It specifies CASRAEGGRYEQYF.

The chain is built from TRBV7-9 and TRBJ2-5; TRBD2 agrees at 13 bases. The CDR3 sequence is 15 residues long. Germline loops: CDR1 SEHNR, CDR2 FQNEAQ (reference sequence). V dropped 3 bases and J dropped 5; count of bases not matched to a gene: 3. CDR3 loop: CASSLGTSGMETQYF. The DNA of the CDR3 is TGTGCCAGCAGCTTGGGGACTAGCGGGATGGAGACCCAGTACTTC.

CDR3 amino acids: CASSPGELAGGLETQYF. The CDR3 DNA sequence: TGTGCCAGCAGCCCTGGCGAACTAGCGGGAGGGCTGGAGACCCAGTACTTC. The chain is built from TRBV7-2 and TRBJ2-5; 13 nucleotides agree with TRBD2. V shed 5 bases and J 5 bases; nucleotides not matched to a gene: 11. Germline lookup yields CDR1 SGHTA and CDR2 FQGNSA. The CDR3 runs to 17 residues.

The chain carries TRBV19 and TRBJ1-5, with TRBD1 matching 7 bases. Germline lookup yields CDR1 LNHDA and CDR2 SQIVND (reference sequence). CDR3 length: 13 residues. Trimming at V came to 10 bases and at J to 3 bases, leaving 6 bases not matched to a gene. Here the CDR3 DNA reads TGTGCCACGACAGGGTTGGTCAATCAGCCCCAGCATTTT. This gives the protein CATTGLVNQPQHF.

This chain links TRBV5-8 with TRBJ1-1; D is possibly TRBD1 (6 bases). This CDR3 spans 16 amino acids. Germline values: CDR1 SGHTS, CDR2 YDEGEE. The V and J ends lost 0 bases and 0 bases respectively, with 12 bases between them. CDR3 in DNA: TGTGCCAGCAGCTTGGTAGGGGGAGTTATGAACACTGAAGCTTTCTTT. It specifies CASSLVGGVMNTEAFF.

A remark on this clone: Other DNA sequences of this sample code for an identical CDR3. The chain links TRBV2 to TRBJ2-3; 7 bases map to TRBD2. This CDR3 has 15 residues. Germline trimming cut 1 base from V and 4 bases from J; bases unmatched to any gene: 5. In germline, CDR1 is SNHLY, CDR2 FYNNEI. The DNA of the CDR3 is TGTGCCAGCAGTGAAGGGCAGGGAGGGCCAGATACGCAGTATTTT. Translation: CASSEGQGGPDTQYF.

The table lists this clone with a few counts. The gene calls are TRBV11-3 and TRBJ2-7, with 8 bases matching TRBD1. CDR3 size: 17 residues. Germline CDR1 reads SGHNT; CDR2 reads YENEEA. The V segment lost 4 bases and the J segment 5 bases; nucleotides outside the gene matches: 16. In DNA form, the CDR3 reads TGTGCCAGCAGCTCCGGCGGGTGGGGGGCGACAGGGGACGAGCAGTACTTC. Residues: CASSSGGWGATGDEQYF.

The J gene is TRBJ2-7, the V gene TRBV4-3, with 9 bases that match TRBD2. Germline assignment: CDR1 LGHNA and CDR2 YSLEER. Losses at the gene ends were 1 base for V and 1 base for J; bases not matched to a gene: 11. The CDR3 runs 18 residues. The CDR3 DNA sequence: TGCGCCAGCAGCCAAGTGGGTCTAGCGGGACAGAATTCCTACGAGCAGTACTTC. This gives the protein CASSQVGLAGQNSYEQYF.

The gene calls are TRBV6-5 and TRBJ2-1, with 15 nucleotides matching TRBD2. Trimming cost V 4 bases and J 10 bases; bases outside gene matches: 8. Germline V gives CDR1 MNHEY, CDR2 SVGAGI. This CDR3 has 16 residues. CDR3 sequence: CASSSSRGTSGREQFF. The CDR3 DNA sequence: TGTGCCAGCAGTTCCTCCCGCGGGACTAGCGGGAGGGAGCAGTTCTTC.

This clone was seen a handful of times. The genes are TRBV6-1 and TRBJ1-5, with D possibly matching TRBD1 (5 bases). The CDR3 covers 13 residues. Germline V gene lookup returns CDR1 MNHNS and CDR2 SASEGT. Trimming took 6 bases from V and 5 from J, leaving 11 bases between them. CDR3: CASSQGVYQPQHF. CDR3 coding DNA: TGTGCCAGCAGCCAGGGTGTTTATCAGCCCCAGCATTTT.

This clone was seen a single time. The rearrangement uses TRBV6-5 and TRBJ2-2; TRBD1 agrees at 8 bases. V was pared by 7 bases and J by 5 bases, with 6 bases of the junction left unmatched. This CDR3 has 14 amino acids. The germline V gene encodes CDR1 MNHEY and CDR2 SVGAGI. The CDR3 sequence is CASTMTGATGELFF. The CDR3 DNA is TGTGCCAGCACTATGACAGGGGCTACCGGGGAGCTGTTTTTT.

The chain employs TRBV4-3 and TRBJ1-1; D gene uncertain. The CDR3 loop spans 14 amino acids. V lost 1 base to trimming and J lost 8 bases, with 14 bases between them. Germline CDR1 reads LGHNA; CDR2 reads YSLEER. CDR3 sequence (DNA): TGCGCCAGCAGCCAAGGACGGCTAATCGGGGAAGCTTTCTTT. Encoded protein: CASSQGRLIGEAFF.